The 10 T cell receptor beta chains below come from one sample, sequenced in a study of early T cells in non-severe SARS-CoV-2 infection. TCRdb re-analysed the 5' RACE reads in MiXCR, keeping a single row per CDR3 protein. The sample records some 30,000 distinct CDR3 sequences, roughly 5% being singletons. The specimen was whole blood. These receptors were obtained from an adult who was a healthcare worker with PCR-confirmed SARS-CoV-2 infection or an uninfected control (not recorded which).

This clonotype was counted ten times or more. CDR3 in DNA: TGTGCCTGGAGCCAGGGTAAATCTGGAAACACCATATATTTT. It encodes CAWSQGKSGNTIYF. V and J are TRBV30 and TRBJ1-3, with D possibly matching TRBD1 (5 bases). The CDR3 runs to 14 residues. With 3 bases removed from V and 1 base from J, the gap between germline ends came to 10 bases. CDR1 is GTSNPN and CDR2 is SVGIG in the germline V gene (reference sequence).

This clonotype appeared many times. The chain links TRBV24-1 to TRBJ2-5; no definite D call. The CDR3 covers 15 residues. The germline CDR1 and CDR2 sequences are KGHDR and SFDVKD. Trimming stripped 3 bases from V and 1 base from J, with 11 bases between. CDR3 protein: CATSDTHRSQETQYF. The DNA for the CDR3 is TGTGCCACCAGTGATACACACCGGTCCCAAGAGACCCAGTACTTC.

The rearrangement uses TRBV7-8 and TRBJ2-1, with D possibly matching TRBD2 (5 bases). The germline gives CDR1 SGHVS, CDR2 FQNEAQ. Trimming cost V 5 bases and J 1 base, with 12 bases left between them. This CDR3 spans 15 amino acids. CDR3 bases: TGTGCCAGCAGCGCGCGACTAAGGTCCTACAATGAGCAGTTCTTC. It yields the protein CASSARLRSYNEQFF.

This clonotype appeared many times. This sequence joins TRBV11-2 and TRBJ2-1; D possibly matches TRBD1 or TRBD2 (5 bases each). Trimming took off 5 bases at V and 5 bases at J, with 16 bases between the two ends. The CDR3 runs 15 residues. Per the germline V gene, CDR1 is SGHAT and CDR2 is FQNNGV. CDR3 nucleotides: TGTGCCAGCAGCCGAAGGGGCGGGTACCACAATGAGCAGTTCTTC. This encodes CASSRRGGYHNEQFF.

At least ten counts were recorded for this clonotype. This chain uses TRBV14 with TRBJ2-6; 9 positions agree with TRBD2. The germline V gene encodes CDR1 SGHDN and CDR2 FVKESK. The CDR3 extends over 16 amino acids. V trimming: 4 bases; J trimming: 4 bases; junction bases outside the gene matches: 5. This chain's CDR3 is CASSRLAGDGANVLTF. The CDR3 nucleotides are TGTGCCAGCAGCCGGTTAGCGGGGGACGGGGCCAACGTCCTGACTTTC.

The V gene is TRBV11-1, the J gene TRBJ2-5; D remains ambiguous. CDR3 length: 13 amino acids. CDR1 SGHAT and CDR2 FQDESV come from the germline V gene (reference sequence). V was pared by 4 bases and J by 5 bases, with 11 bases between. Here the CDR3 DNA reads TGTGCCAGCAGCTCCCCCCCCGGGGAGACCCAGTACTTC. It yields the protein CASSSPPGETQYF.

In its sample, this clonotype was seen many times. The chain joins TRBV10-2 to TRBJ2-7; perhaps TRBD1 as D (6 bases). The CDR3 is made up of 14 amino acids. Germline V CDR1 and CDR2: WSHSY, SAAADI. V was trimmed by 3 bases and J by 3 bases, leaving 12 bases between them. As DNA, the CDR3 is TGCGCCAGCAGTGACCCTGGGACAAACTACGAGCAGTACTTC. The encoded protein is CASSDPGTNYEQYF.

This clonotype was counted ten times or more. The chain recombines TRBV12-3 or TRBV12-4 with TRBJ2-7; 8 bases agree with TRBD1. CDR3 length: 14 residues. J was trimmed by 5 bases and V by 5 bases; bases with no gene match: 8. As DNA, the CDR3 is TGTGCCAGCAGTCGCGAGACAGGGGACGACGAGCAGTACTTC. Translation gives CASSRETGDDEQYF.

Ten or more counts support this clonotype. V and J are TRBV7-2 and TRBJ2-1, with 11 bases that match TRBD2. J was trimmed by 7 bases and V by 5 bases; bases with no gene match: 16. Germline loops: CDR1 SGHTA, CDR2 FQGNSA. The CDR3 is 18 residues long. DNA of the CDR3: TGTGCCAGCAGCCTCCTGACTAGCGGGACCGACCCCGGGAATGAGCAGTTCTTC. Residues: CASSLLTSGTDPGNEQFF.

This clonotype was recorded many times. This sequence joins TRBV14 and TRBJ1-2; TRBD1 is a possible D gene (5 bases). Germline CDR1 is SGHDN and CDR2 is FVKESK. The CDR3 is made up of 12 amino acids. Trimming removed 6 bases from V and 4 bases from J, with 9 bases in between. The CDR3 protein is CASSSGGYGYTF. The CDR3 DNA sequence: TGTGCCAGCAGTTCCGGGGGCTATGGCTACACCTTC. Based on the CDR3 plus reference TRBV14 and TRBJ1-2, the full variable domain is EAGVTQFPSHSVIEKGQTVTLRCDPISGHDNLYWYRRVMGKEIKFLLHFVKESKQDESGMPNNRFLAERTGGTYSTLKVQPAELEDSGVYFCASSSGGYGYTFGSGTRLTVV.